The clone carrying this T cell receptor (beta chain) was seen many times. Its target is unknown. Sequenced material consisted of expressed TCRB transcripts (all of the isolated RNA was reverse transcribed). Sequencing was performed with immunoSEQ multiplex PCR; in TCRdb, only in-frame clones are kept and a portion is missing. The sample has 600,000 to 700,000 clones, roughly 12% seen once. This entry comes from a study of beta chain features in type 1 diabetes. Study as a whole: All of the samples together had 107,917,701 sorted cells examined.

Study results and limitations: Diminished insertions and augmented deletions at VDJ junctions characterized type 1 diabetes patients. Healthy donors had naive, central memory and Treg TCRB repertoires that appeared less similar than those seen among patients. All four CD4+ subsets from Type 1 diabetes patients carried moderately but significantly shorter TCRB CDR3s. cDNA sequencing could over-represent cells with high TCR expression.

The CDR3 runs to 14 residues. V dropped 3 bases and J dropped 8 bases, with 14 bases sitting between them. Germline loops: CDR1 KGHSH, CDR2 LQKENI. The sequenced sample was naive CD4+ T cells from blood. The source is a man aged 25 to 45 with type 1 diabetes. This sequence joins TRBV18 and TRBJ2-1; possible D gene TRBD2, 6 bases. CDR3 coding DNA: TGTGCCAGCTCACCGGAGGCGGGGAAGCATGAGCAGTTCTTC. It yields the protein CASSPEAGKHEQFF.